The 13 T cell receptor beta chains below all came from one sample that was sequenced in a study of molecular identifiers for immune sequencing clone quantification. MiXCR, applied by TCRdb to the PCR reads, yields one record per CDR3 protein. The table records roughly 93,000 distinct CDR3 sequences, around 20% of them present only once. The specimen sequenced was naive CD8+ T cells from blood, with Jurkat cell RNA spiked in. Regarding subset: FACS-sorted CD8+CD4-CCR7+CD45RA+ naive T cells. The origin of the receptors is a human donor in good health. Some libraries in this study had Jurkat cell RNA spiked in.

This chain uses TRBV11-2 with TRBJ1-1; D unresolved. The V gene's germline CDR1 is SGHAT and CDR2 FQNNGV. V lost 6 bases and J 4 bases, leaving 9 bases between the germline ends. The CDR3 totals 12 residues. The CDR3 nucleotides are TGTGCCAGCAGACACGGATTCACTGAAGCTTTCTTT. Protein product: CASRHGFTEAFF.

For this clonotype: A much more abundant neighbour one base away suggests this may be a read error. V gene TRBV13 combines with J gene TRBJ2-5, with a tentative D call TRBD2 (5 bases). Trimming pared 5 bases from V and 7 bases from J, leaving 20 bases between. The CDR3 is 15 residues long. Germline-derived CDR1 and CDR2 are PRHDT and FYEKMQ (reference sequence). CDR3 protein: CASSLRAGSHVTQYF. CDR3 DNA sequence: TGTGCCAGCAGCCTGCGTGCGGGTTCCCATGTGACCCAGTACTTC.

This clonotype was detected many times. This chain links TRBV7-9 with TRBJ2-1; D is uncertain. V was cut by 5 bases and J by 7 bases, with 9 bases left in between. The CDR3 spans 12 residues. The germline gives CDR1 SEHNR, CDR2 FQNEAQ (reference sequence). The chain's CDR3 is CASSQPGNEQFF. DNA for the CDR3: TGTGCCAGCAGCCAGCCCGGGAATGAGCAGTTCTTC.

This clonotype came up a few times. V and J are TRBV19 and TRBJ2-5; 10 bases match TRBD2. V lost 2 bases and J lost 4; bases outside the gene matches: 13. This CDR3 has 18 amino acids. Germline V gene sequence: CDR1 LNHDA, CDR2 SQIVND (reference sequence). The CDR3 nucleotides read TGTGCCAGTAGTATAATGATGGACGGAGCGGGGGGGCTAGAGACCCAGTACTTC. It codes for CASSIMMDGAGGLETQYF.

This clonotype showed up many times. V and J are TRBV10-1 and TRBJ2-3; D assignment may be TRBD1 or TRBD2 (5 bases each). CDR1 WNHNN and CDR2 SYGVQD come from the germline V gene (reference sequence). V lost 1 base and J lost 1, with 9 bases in between. This CDR3 is 15 amino acids long. In DNA, the CDR3 is TGCGCCAGCAGTGAGTGGGAGACAGGCACAGATACGCAGTATTTT. Translated, it gives CASSEWETGTDTQYF.

This clonotype was detected many times. The chain combines TRBV4-1 with TRBJ2-1, with 9 nucleotides matching TRBD2. Trimming at V came to 4 bases and at J to 4 bases, leaving 5 bases not matched to a gene. The CDR3 length is 15 residues. The germline V gene encodes CDR1 MGHRA and CDR2 YSYEKL. The CDR3 region has the DNA TGCGCCAGCAGCCGAAGACTAGCGGAGTACAATGAGCAGTTCTTC. Translating it yields CASSRRLAEYNEQFF.

This clonotype was counted a few times. The gene calls are TRBV13 and TRBJ2-2; tentative D call: TRBD1 (7 bases). This CDR3 is 14 amino acids long. V gave up 5 bases and J gave up 4 bases, with 11 bases separating them. Germline CDR1 and CDR2: PRHDT and FYEKMQ (reference sequence). The CDR3 coding sequence is TGTGCCAGCAGCATCAGGGGGGCCACCGGGGAGCTGTTTTTT. Translating it yields CASSIRGATGELFF.

A word on this clonotype: Being one base from a much bigger clone, this may be a read error. The gene calls are TRBV20-1 and TRBJ2-7, with TRBD2 as a possible D gene (5 bases). Looked up from germline, CDR1 is DFQATT and CDR2 is SNEGSKA (reference sequence). This CDR3 comprises 13 residues. CDR3 in amino acids: CSARVGNSYEQYF. In nucleotides, the CDR3 is TGCAGCGCCCGTGTCGGGAACTCCTACGAGCAGTACTTC.

This clonotype was recorded at least ten times. The chain employs TRBV11-3 and TRBJ2-1, with unresolved D. V was pared by 4 bases and J by 2 bases, with 9 bases between. CDR3 size: 14 residues. Germline CDR1 reads SGHNT; CDR2 reads YENEEA. In nucleotides, the CDR3 is TGTGCCAGCAGCTCTCTTGGTCCCTACAATGAGCAGTTCTTC. This encodes CASSSLGPYNEQFF.

The sample holds many counts of this clonotype. This chain connects TRBV3-1 to TRBJ2-3; 12 bases agree with TRBD2. Trimming cost V 4 bases and J 5 bases; bases outside gene matches: 1. CDR3 length: 14 residues. Germline V gene sequence: CDR1 LGHDT, CDR2 YNNKEL (reference sequence). Written as DNA, the CDR3 is TGTGCCAGCAGCCGACTAGCGGGGGAAGATACGCAGTATTTT. This encodes CASSRLAGEDTQYF.

There are many counts of this clonotype. The chain joins TRBV5-8 to TRBJ2-4, with D unclear. Trimming took 5 bases from V and 8 from J, leaving 8 bases between them. Looked up from germline, CDR1 is SGHTS and CDR2 is YDEGEE. The CDR3 spans 11 residues. As DNA, the CDR3 is TGTGCCAGCAGTGTGGGTTACATTCAGTACTTC. It encodes CASSVGYIQYF.

This clonotype appeared many times. The chain combines TRBV27 with TRBJ2-7, with 8 bases that match TRBD2. CDR1 and CDR2 (germline): MNHEY, SMNVEV (reference sequence). V dropped 8 bases and J dropped 3; count of bases not matched to a gene: 6. CDR3 size: 13 residues. This chain's CDR3 is CASGPGTSYEQYF. Written as DNA, the CDR3 is TGTGCCAGCGGACCCGGGACTAGCTACGAGCAGTACTTC.

This clonotype was seen at least ten times. CDR3 coding DNA: TGTGCCAGTAGTTCCGGGACAGGGGTGTCTGAGCGGGGTTGGGCCGGGGAGCTGTTTTTT. Residues: CASSSGTGVSERGWAGELFF. The chain has TRBV19 and TRBJ2-2; 10 bases line up with TRBD1. V gave up 5 bases and J gave up 6 bases; unmatched junction bases: 21. This CDR3 comprises 20 residues. CDR1 is LNHDA and CDR2 is SQIVND in the germline V gene (reference sequence).